The 15 T cell receptor beta chains given below trace back to one sample, sequenced in a study of shared clonotypes between healthy human individuals. Some clones are missing from TCRdb's copy, which holds only in-frame ones; the method was immunoSEQ multiplex PCR. Altogether about 960,000 clones are present, more than 75% being singletons, with the ten largest covering about 1.5%. Sequencing was done on a sample of memory CD4+ T cells sorted from blood. Specified subset: CD45RA-negative fraction. The receptors here all came from a man between 18 and 29 years old in good health.

The CDR3 DNA follows: TGTGCCAGCAGCGTAGGTCACCGCGCCTACGAGCAGTACTTC. Translated: CASSVGHRAYEQYF. The chain carries TRBV9 and TRBJ2-7, with D hard to call. Trimming cost V 0 bases and J 2 bases, with 9 bases left between them. This CDR3 is built from 14 residues. From germline, CDR1 is SGDLS and CDR2 YYNGEE.

The gene calls are TRBV6-5 and TRBJ1-5; a weak D match, TRBD1 (5 bases). The germline V gene has CDR1 MNHEY and CDR2 SVGAGI. Deletions cut 6 bases from V and 5 bases from J, with 11 bases between. This CDR3 spans 13 amino acids. The CDR3 sequence: CASRLDRYQPQHF. CDR3 sequence (DNA): TGTGCCAGCAGACTCGACAGATATCAGCCCCAGCATTTT.

The chain uses TRBV6-1 and TRBJ2-7, with a tentative D call TRBD2 (6 bases). V lost 7 bases and J lost 5, with 18 bases in between. Germline-derived CDR1 and CDR2 are MNHNS and SASEGT. There are 14 residues in the CDR3. The DNA for the CDR3 is TGTGCCAGCATGGGGCAGGAGGGGTGGGACGAGCAGTACTTC. Amino acids: CASMGQEGWDEQYF.

V and J are TRBV7-2 and TRBJ2-1; 7 bases agree with TRBD2. Germline V CDR1 and CDR2: SGHTA, FQGNSA. CDR3 length: 15 residues. V was pared by 1 base and J by 7 bases, with 7 bases of the junction left unmatched. This CDR3 is CASSLDGREYNEQFF. DNA of the CDR3: TGTGCCAGCAGCTTAGATGGGCGGGAGTATAATGAGCAGTTCTTC.

The chain couples TRBV5-4 to TRBJ2-3; TRBD2 matches 10 bases. The ends lost 1 base at V and 3 bases at J; junction bases unmatched: 5. Germline V CDR1 and CDR2: SGHNT, YYREEE (reference sequence). The CDR3 consists of 16 residues. In DNA, the CDR3 is TGTGCCAGCAGCTTGTTCTCTAGCGGGAGTACAGATACGCAGTATTTT. The encoded protein is CASSLFSSGSTDTQYF. Based on the CDR3 plus reference TRBV5-4 and TRBJ2-3, the full variable domain is ETGVTQSPTHLIKTRGQQVTLRCSSQSGHNTVSWYQQALGQGPQFIFQYYREEENGRGNFPPRFSGLQFPNYSSELNVNALELDDSALYLCASSLFSSGSTDTQYFGPGTRLTVL.

This clone was recorded only once. One base separates it from a far larger clone, so it is likely a read error. The chain recombines TRBV4-1 with TRBJ1-5, with no clear D. Between the trimmed V and J ends, which lost 1 base and 2 bases, there was a span of 6 bases. This CDR3 has 14 amino acids. Germline V lookup: CDR1 MGHRA, CDR2 YSYEKL. CDR3 protein: CASSQGSGNQPQHF. In DNA, the CDR3 is TGCGCCAGCAGCCAAGGGTCAGGCAATCAGCCCCAGCATTTT.

V and J are TRBV5-1 and TRBJ2-2; D remains unclear. There are 15 residues in the CDR3. Germline V gene sequence: CDR1 SGHRS, CDR2 YFSETQ. Trimming took 6 bases from V and 3 from J, leaving 15 bases between them. DNA for the CDR3: TGCGCCAGCACGTACAGCTCCACGGACACCGGGGAGCTGTTTTTT. It encodes CASTYSSTDTGELFF.

This chain uses TRBV6-6 with TRBJ2-3; no clear D gene. The CDR3 is 12 residues long. V dropped 6 bases and J dropped 2 bases, with 6 bases sitting between them. Germline values: CDR1 MNHNY, CDR2 SVGAGI (reference sequence). The CDR3 sequence is CASRSTTDTQYF. CDR3 DNA: TGTGCCAGCAGGTCGACCACAGATACGCAGTATTTT.

The V and J genes are TRBV25-1 and TRBJ1-4, with 7 bases identical to TRBD1. Germline V gives CDR1 MGHDK, CDR2 SYGVNS. J gave up 5 bases and V 1 base, and 4 bases lay outside the gene matches. The CDR3 consists of 15 residues. The CDR3 sequence: CASSEWAGGNEKLFF. The CDR3 nucleotides read TGTGCCAGCAGTGAATGGGCAGGGGGGAATGAAAAACTGTTTTTT.

The V and J genes are TRBV4-1 and TRBJ2-1, with 7 bases aligning to TRBD1. This CDR3 comprises 15 residues. V lost 0 bases and J lost 3; bases outside the gene matches: 2. Germline CDR1 MGHRA, CDR2 YSYEKL. The CDR3 sequence: CASSQDTGDYNEQFF. DNA for the CDR3: TGCGCCAGCAGCCAAGATACAGGGGACTACAATGAGCAGTTCTTC.

This chain uses TRBV5-4 with TRBJ2-7; TRBD1 aligns across 8 bases. The CDR3 length is 15 residues. Germline-derived CDR1 and CDR2 are SGHNT and YYREEE (reference sequence). Losses at the gene ends were 4 bases for V and 3 bases for J; bases not matched to a gene: 9. The CDR3 nucleotides read TGTGCCAGCAGCCTAGGCGGGACAGGATACTACGAGCAGTACTTC. Amino acids: CASSLGGTGYYEQYF.

The chain uses TRBV6-4 and TRBJ1-2; tentative D call: TRBD1 (5 bases). The CDR3 totals 15 residues. The V and J ends lost 0 bases and 3 bases respectively, with 11 bases between them. Per the germline V gene, CDR1 is MRHNA and CDR2 is SNTAGT. The CDR3 reads CASSDSSTEYYGYTF. CDR3 coding DNA: TGTGCCAGCAGTGACTCATCGACAGAGTACTATGGCTACACCTTC.

This clone was detected a few times. J is TRBJ2-3 and V is TRBV27; 9 nucleotides line up with TRBD1. V shed 2 bases and J 2 bases; nucleotides not matched to a gene: 2. The CDR3 contains 15 residues. Germline V CDR1 and CDR2: MNHEY, SMNVEV (reference sequence). CDR3 sequence reads: CASSLGTGYTDTQYF. The CDR3 DNA reads TGTGCCAGCAGTTTAGGGACAGGGTACACAGATACGCAGTATTTT.

The chain carries TRBV2 and TRBJ2-2, with 7 nucleotides matching TRBD2. From germline, CDR1 is SNHLY and CDR2 FYNNEI. The CDR3 sequence is 16 residues long. With 5 bases clipped from V and 7 bases from J, the junction kept 13 bases outside the gene matches. Written as DNA, the CDR3 is TGTGCCAGCAGTCGACTAGCTGCTGAATTCAGCGGGGAGCTGTTTTTT. This sequence encodes CASSRLAAEFSGELFF.

The gene calls are TRBV5-5 and TRBJ1-1; D possibly corresponds to TRBD1 (6 bases). The V gene's germline CDR1 is SGHKS and CDR2 YYEKEE (reference sequence). The CDR3 loop spans 15 amino acids. Deletions cut 4 bases from V and 0 bases from J, with 13 bases between. CDR3 nucleotide sequence: TGTGCCAGCAGCCGGGCAGGGGCGCTGAACACTGAAGCTTTCTTT. It translates to CASSRAGALNTEAFF.